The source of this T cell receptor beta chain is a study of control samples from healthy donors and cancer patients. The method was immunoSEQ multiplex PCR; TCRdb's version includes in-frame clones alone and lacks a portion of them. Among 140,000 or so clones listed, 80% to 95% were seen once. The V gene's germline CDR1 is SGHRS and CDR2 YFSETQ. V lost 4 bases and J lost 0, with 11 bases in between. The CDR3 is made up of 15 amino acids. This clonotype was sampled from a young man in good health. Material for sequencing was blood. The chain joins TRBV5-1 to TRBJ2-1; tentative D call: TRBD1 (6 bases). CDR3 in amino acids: CASSRRQVSYNEQFF. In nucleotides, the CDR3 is TGCGCCAGCAGCCGACGACAGGTCTCCTACAATGAGCAGTTCTTC.